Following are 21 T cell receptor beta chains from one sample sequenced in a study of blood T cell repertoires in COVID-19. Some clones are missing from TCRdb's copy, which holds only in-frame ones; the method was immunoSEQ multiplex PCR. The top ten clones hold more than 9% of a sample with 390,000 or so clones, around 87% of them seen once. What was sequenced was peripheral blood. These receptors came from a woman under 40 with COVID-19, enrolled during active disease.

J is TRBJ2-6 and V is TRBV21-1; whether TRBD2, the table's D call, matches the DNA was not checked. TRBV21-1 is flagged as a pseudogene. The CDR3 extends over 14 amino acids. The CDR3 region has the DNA TGTGCCAGCCGGGAACTCTCTGGGGCCAACGTCCTGACTTTC. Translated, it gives CASRELSGANVLTF.

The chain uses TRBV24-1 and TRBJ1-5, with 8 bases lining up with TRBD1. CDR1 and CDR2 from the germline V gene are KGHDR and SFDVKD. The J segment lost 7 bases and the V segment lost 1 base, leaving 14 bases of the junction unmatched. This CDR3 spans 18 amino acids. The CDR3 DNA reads TGTGCCACCAGTGATTTTTGGACAGGGTTTTCTCGGGAGCAGCCCCAGCATTTT. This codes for CATSDFWTGFSREQPQHF.

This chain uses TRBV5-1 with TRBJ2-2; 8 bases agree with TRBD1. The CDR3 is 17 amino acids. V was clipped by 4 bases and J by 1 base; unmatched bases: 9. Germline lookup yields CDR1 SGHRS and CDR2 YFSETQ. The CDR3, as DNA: TGCGCCAGCAGCCTAGGTCCGGACAGGGAGAACACCGGGGAGCTGTTTTTT. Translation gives CASSLGPDRENTGELFF.

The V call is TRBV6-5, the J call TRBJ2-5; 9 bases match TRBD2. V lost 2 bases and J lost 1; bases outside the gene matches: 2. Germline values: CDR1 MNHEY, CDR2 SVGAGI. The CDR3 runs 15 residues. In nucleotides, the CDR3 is TGTGCCAGCAGTTACATGCGGGAGGGCCAAGAGACCCAGTACTTC. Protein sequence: CASSYMREGQETQYF.

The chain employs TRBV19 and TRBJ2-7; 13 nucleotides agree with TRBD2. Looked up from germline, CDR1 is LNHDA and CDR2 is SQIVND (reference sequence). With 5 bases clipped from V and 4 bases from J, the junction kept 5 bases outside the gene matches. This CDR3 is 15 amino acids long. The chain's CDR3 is CASSPTSGRVYEQYF. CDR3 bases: TGTGCCAGTAGTCCTACTAGCGGGAGGGTGTACGAGCAGTACTTC.

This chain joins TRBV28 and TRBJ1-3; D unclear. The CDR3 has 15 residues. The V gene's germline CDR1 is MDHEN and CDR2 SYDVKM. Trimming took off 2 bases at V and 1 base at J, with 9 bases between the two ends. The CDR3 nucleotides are TGTGCCAGCAGTTTAAGTGGGCGTTCTGGAAACACCATATATTTT. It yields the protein CASSLSGRSGNTIYF. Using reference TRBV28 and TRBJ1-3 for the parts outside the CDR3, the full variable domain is DVKVTQSSRYLVKRTGEKVFLECVQDMDHENMFWYRQDPGLGLRLIYFSYDVKMKEKGDIPEGYSVSREKKERFSLILESASTNQTSMYLCASSLSGRSGNTIYFGEGSWLTVV.

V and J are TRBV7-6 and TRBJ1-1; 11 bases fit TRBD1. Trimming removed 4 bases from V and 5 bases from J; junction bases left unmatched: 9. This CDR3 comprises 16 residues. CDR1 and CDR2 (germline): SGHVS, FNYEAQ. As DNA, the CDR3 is TGTGCCAGCAGCTCGTCTTGGGGACAGGGGGAAACTGAAGCTTTCTTT. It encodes CASSSSWGQGETEAFF. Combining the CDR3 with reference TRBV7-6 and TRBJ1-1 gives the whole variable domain GAGVSQSPRYKVTKRGQDVALRCDPISGHVSLYWYRQALGQGPEFLTYFNYEAQQDKSGLPNDRFSAERPEGSISTLTIQRTEQRDSAMYRCASSSSWGQGETEAFFGQGTRLTVV.

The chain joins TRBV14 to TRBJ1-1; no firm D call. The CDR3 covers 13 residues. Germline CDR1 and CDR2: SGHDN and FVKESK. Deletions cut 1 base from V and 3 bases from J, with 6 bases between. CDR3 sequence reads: CASSQVLDTEAFF. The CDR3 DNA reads TGTGCCAGCAGCCAAGTGTTAGACACTGAAGCTTTCTTT.

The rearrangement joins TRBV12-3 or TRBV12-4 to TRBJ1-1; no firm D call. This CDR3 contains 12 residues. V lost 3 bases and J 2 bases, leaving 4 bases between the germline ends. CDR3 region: CASSFRNTEAFF. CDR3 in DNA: TGTGCCAGCAGTTTCCGTAACACTGAAGCTTTCTTT.

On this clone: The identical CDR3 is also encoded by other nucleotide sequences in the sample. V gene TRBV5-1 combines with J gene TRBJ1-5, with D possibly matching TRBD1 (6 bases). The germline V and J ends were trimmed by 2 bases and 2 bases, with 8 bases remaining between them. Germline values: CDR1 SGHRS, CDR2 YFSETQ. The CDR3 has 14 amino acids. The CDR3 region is CASSLGGGNQPQHF. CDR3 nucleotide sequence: TGCGCCAGCAGCTTAGGGGGTGGCAATCAGCCCCAGCATTTT.

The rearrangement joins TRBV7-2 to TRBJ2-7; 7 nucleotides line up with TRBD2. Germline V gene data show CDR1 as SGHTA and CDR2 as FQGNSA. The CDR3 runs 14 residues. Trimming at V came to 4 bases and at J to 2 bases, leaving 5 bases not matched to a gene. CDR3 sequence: CASSYPGLPYEQYF. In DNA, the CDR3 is TGTGCCAGCAGCTATCCGGGACTACCCTACGAGCAGTACTTC.

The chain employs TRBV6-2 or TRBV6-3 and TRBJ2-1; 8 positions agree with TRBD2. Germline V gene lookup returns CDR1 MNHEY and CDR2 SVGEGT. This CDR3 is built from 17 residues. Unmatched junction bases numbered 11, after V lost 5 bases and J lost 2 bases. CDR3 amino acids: CASSPIRAGVAYNEQFF. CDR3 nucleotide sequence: TGTGCCAGCAGTCCGATCAGAGCGGGAGTTGCCTACAATGAGCAGTTCTTC.

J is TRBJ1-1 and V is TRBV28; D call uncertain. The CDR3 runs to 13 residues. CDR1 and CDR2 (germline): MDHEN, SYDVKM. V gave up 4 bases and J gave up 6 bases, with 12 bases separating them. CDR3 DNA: TGTGCCAGCAGTTCCGGAGTTGGCGCTGAAGCTTTCTTT. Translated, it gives CASSSGVGAEAFF.

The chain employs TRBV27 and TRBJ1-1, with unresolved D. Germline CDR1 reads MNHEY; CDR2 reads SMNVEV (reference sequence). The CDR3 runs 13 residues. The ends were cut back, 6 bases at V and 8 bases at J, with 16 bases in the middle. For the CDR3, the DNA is TGTGCCAGCAGCCTCCGGGGAGGCTTCGAAGCTTTCTTT. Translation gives CASSLRGGFEAFF.

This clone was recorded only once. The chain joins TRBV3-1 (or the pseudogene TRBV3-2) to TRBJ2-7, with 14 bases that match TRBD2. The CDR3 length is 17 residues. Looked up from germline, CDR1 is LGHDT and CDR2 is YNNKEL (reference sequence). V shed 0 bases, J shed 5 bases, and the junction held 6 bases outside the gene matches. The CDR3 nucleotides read TGTGCCAGCAGCCAAGACCGGACTAGCGGGAGGCCCCACGAGCAGTACTTC. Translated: CASSQDRTSGRPHEQYF.

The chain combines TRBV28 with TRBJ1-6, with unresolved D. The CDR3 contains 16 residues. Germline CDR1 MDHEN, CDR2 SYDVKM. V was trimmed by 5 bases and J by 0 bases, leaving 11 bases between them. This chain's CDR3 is CASSPWASSYNSPLHF. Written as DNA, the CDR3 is TGTGCCAGCAGTCCCTGGGCGAGCTCCTATAATTCACCCCTCCACTTT.

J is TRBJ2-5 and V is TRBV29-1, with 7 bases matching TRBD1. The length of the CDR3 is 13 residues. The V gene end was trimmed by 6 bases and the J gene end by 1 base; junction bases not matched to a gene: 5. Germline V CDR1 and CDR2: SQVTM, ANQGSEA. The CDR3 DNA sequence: TGCAGCGTCCTGACAGGGCCCCAAGAGACCCAGTACTTC. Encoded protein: CSVLTGPQETQYF.

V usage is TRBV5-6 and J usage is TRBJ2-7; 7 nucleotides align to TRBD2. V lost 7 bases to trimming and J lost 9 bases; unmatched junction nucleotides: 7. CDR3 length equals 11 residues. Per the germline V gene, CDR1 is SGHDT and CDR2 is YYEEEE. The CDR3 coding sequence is TGTGCCAGCGAGGGCGGGAGAGTGCAGTACTTC. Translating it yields CASEGGRVQYF.

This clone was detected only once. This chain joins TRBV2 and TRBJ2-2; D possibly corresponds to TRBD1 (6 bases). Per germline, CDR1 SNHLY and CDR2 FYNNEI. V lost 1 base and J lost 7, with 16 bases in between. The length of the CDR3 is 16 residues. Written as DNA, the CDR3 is TGTGCCAGCAGTGAAGAGGGGCAGGGGTTTGGCGGGGAGCTGTTTTTT. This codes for CASSEEGQGFGGELFF.

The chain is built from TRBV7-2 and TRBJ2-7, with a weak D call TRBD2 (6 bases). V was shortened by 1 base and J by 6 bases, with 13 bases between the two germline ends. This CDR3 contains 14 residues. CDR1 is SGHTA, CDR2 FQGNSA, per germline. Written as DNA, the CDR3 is TGTGCCAGCAGCTTAGTTGGGCTCGGGAGCGAGCAGTACTTC. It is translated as CASSLVGLGSEQYF.

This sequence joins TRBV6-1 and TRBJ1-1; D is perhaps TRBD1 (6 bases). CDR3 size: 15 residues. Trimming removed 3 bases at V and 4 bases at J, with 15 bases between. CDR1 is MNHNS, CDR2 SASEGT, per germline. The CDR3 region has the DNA TGTGCCAGCAGTGACGGCGGGGGCTTGTTCACTGAAGCTTTCTTT. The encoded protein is CASSDGGGLFTEAFF.